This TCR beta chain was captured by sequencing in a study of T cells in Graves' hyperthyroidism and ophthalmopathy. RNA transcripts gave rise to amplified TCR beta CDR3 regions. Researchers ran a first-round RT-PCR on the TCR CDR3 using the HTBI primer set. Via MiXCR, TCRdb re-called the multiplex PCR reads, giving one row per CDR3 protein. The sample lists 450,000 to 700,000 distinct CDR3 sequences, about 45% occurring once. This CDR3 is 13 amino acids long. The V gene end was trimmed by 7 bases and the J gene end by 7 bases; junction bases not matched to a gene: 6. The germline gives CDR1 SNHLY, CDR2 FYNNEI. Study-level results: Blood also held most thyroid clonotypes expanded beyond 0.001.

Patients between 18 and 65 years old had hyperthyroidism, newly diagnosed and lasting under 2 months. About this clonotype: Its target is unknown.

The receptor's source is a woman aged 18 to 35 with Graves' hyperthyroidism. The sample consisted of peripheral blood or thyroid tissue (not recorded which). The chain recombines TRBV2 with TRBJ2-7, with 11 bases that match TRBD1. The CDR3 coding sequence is TGTGCCAGCACCGGACAGGGGGCGCGGGAGCAGTACTTC. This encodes CASTGQGAREQYF.